Listed below are T cell receptor beta chains from one sample, sequenced in a study of vaccination effects on CD4 cells after COVID-19. Here immunoSEQ multiplex PCR was the method, and the copy in TCRdb shows in-frame clones only, minus some. The table lists about 45,000 clones, approximately 70% of them singletons. No antigen has been identified for these receptors. Source: CD4+ T cells from PBMCs cultured without peptide, taken after COVID-19 vaccination. The source is a human donor who received a COVID-19 vaccine. Each CDR3 is given with its conserved first and last residue. Fields, in order: D gene, J gene, clone size, V gene, CDR3 DNA, CDR3 protein. A D gene is named only where the DNA matches it firmly. Only some rows state a clone size, as once, few, many or a class for expanded clones.

>-|TRBJ1-3|-|TRBV14
TGTGCCAGCAGTCGTTTGGACAGACGTTACACCATATATTTT
CASSRLDRRYTIYF
>TRBD1|TRBJ1-1|many|TRBV11-2
TGTGCCAGCAGCTTAGGGGACAGGAACACTGAAGCTTTCTTT
CASSLGDRNTEAFF
>-|TRBJ2-5|few|TRBV18
TGTGCCAGCTCACCTAGGGTCTTCCGGGAGACCCAGTACTTC
CASSPRVFRETQYF
>-|TRBJ1-2|-|TRBV12-3/TRBV12-4
TGTGCCAGCAGTTTAAATGGCTACACCTTC
CASSLNGYTF
>-|TRBJ2-3|-|TRBV10-3
TGTGCCATCAGTGAGTCAACCAGGGCGGGGGATACGCAGTATTTT
CAISESTRAGDTQYF
>-|TRBJ2-5|-|TRBV3-1/TRBV3-2
TGTGCCACCTCTTTTTACGACGGGGGCCGGGAGACCCAGTACTTC
CATSFYDGGRETQYF
>-|TRBJ2-2|-|TRBV5-1
TGCGCCAGCAGCTTATGGGGGGTCAACACCGGGGAGCTGTTTTTT
CASSLWGVNTGELFF
>TRBD2|TRBJ2-2|-|TRBV29-1
TGCAGCGTCAGGATAGCGGGAATGAGCACCGGGGAGCTGTTTTTT
CSVRIAGMSTGELFF
>-|TRBJ1-1|-|TRBV18
TGTGCCAGCTCCGAATCGTCTGCGTTGGACACTGAAGCTTTCTTT
CASSESSALDTEAFF
>TRBD1|TRBJ2-1|-|TRBV19
TGTGCCAGCGAACCAGGGGACAGCTCCTACAATGAGCAGTTCTTC
CASEPGDSSYNEQFF
>TRBD1|TRBJ2-1|-|TRBV19
TGTGCCAGTAGTCGGGACAGGGGGCACAATGAGCAGTTCTTC
CASSRDRGHNEQFF
>-|TRBJ1-1|-|TRBV12-3/TRBV12-4
TGTGCCAGCAGCATAGGGGGGAACACTGAAGCTTTCTTT
CASSIGGNTEAFF
>TRBD1|TRBJ2-7|-|TRBV9
TGTGCCAGCAGCGTTGGCGACAGGGGCTACGAGCAGTACTTC
CASSVGDRGYEQYF
>-|TRBJ1-3|-|TRBV4-1
TGCGCCAGCAGCCAACCGGGACAAGTTGGAAACACCATATATTTT
CASSQPGQVGNTIYF
>TRBD2|TRBJ2-3|-|TRBV5-1
TGCGCCAGCAGCTTGGCTGGTCTAGCGGGAGATACGCAGTATTTT
CASSLAGLAGDTQYF
>-|TRBJ1-6|few|TRBV27
TGTGCCAGCAGACCCCAGCCCCACAGGGATGTAGTTTCACCCCTCCACTTT
CASRPQPHRDVVSPLHF
>-|TRBJ2-7|-|TRBV6-1
TGTGCCAGCAGTGAAGGGTCCATGACGGTCGAGCAGTACTTC
CASSEGSMTVEQYF
>TRBD1|TRBJ1-2|-|TRBV2
TGTGCCAGCAGTGCCACAGGGGGGTATGGCTACACCTTC
CASSATGGYGYTF
>TRBD2|TRBJ2-1|-|TRBV6-5
TGTGCCAGTCGCCTAGCGGGAGGGCCTAGGGAGCAGTTCTTC
CASRLAGGPREQFF
>-|TRBJ1-1|-|TRBV7-9
TGTGCCAGCAGCTTAGCGACCGATACGAACGCTTTCTTT
CASSLATDTNAFF
>-|TRBJ1-5|-|TRBV19
TGTGCCAGTAGTATGGTCAATCAGCCCCAGCATTTT
CASSMVNQPQHF
>-|TRBJ2-3|-|TRBV2
TGTGCCAGCAGCGTAAGACAGGATACGCAGTATTTT
CASSVRQDTQYF
>-|TRBJ2-7|-|TRBV5-6
TGTGCCAGCAGCTTGCTGATGATTCCCTACGAGCAGTACTTC
CASSLLMIPYEQYF
>-|TRBJ1-1|-|TRBV20-1
TGCAGTGCTAGTCTCTCCGCTGGGACTGAAGCTTTCTTT
CSASLSAGTEAFF
>TRBD2|TRBJ2-5|-|TRBV2
TGTGCCAGCAGTGAAGCAACTAGCGGGCAAGAGACCCAGTACTTC
CASSEATSGQETQYF
>-|TRBJ2-2|-|TRBV13
TGTGCCAGCAGCTTATTTTTAGCCCCCGCCCTACGAGGGATAAACACCGGGGAGCTGTTTTTT
CASSLFLAPALRGINTGELFF
>TRBD1|TRBJ1-2|-|TRBV10-3
TGTGCCACCATCGCGAGACAGGGGTTATCGTATGGCTACACCTTC
CATIARQGLSYGYTF
>-|TRBJ1-6|few|TRBV14
TGTGCCAGCAGCCAGACTAACAGGGACTCACCCCTCCACTTT
CASSQTNRDSPLHF
>-|TRBJ2-5|-|TRBV7-8
TGTGCCAGCAGCCCCTCCCCTCCCGTAGGGTCACAAGAGACCCAGTACTTC
CASSPSPPVGSQETQYF